The sequence of this T cell receptor beta chain was determined in a study of T cells in Graves' hyperthyroidism and ophthalmopathy. The CDR3 has 13 amino acids. CDR1 is DFQATT and CDR2 is SNEGSKA in the germline V gene (reference sequence). Amplification yielded TCR beta CDR3 regions, with RNA transcripts as the source. First-round RT-PCR with HTBI primers amplified the TCR CDR3 region. MiXCR was run by TCRdb on the multiplex PCR reads, yielding one entry per CDR3 protein. The sample shows fewer than 250,000 distinct CDR3 sequences, more than 15% of them seen only once. This clonotype showed up just a few times. Lactation, pregnancy, other autoimmune disease or uncontrolled infection excluded patients.

The sample was blood. The V call is TRBV20-1, the J call TRBJ2-1; D is perhaps TRBD1 or TRBD2 (5 bases each). The sequence was collected from a man in his forties or fifties with Graves' hyperthyroidism. CDR3 residues: CSGAGSSYNEQFF. The CDR3 bases are TGCAGCGGGGCGGGTTCCTCCTACAATGAGCAGTTCTTC.